This T cell receptor beta chain stems from a study of cytomegalovirus exposure and HLA in healthy donors. PCR primers comprised 60 Vbeta and 13 Jbeta primers. The assay was immunoSEQ multiplex PCR, and TCRdb's table has in-frame clones only and misses some. Of 150,000 to 200,000 clones listed, around 79% are singletons. This TCR was sampled from a woman between 40 and 55 years old in good health and CMV-seronegative. Sequencing was done on a sample of PBMCs.

In DNA, the CDR3 is TGTGCCAGCAGCTTAGCAGGAGTTGGGGAGACCCAGTACTTC. This sequence encodes CASSLAGVGETQYF. The chain combines TRBV7-2 with TRBJ2-5; no clear D. With 0 bases removed from V and 5 bases from J, the gap between germline ends came to 10 bases. Germline-derived CDR1 and CDR2 are SGHTA and FQGNSA. The CDR3 totals 14 residues.